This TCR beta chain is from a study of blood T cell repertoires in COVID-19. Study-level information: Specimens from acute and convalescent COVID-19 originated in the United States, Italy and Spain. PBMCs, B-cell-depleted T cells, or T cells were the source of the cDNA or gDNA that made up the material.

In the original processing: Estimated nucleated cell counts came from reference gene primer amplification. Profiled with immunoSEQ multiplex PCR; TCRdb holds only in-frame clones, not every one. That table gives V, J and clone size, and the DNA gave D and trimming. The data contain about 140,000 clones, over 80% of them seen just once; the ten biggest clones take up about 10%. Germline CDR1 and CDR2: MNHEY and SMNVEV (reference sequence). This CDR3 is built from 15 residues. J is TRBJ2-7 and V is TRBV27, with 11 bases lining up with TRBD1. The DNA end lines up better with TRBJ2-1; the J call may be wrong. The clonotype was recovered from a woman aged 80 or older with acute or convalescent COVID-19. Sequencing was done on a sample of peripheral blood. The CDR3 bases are TGTGCCAGCAGTTTCGGACAGGGGGCTTTACGTGAGCAGTTCTTC. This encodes CASSFGQGALREQFF.